This entry is about one T cell receptor (beta chain). As yet, its antigen is unknown. Here immunoSEQ multiplex PCR was the method, and the copy in TCRdb shows in-frame clones only, minus some. The top ten hold approximately 2% of the sample, which has 25,000 to 35,000 clones, roughly 91% seen once. These data originate in a study of T cell clonotyping in hematopoietic cell transplantation. Study-wide background: Recipient samples before transplant were obtained post-cytoreduction.

General study findings and limits: Pathologically expanded recipient clonotypes increased progressively from day 30 to day 180 as diversity fell. Graft donor and pretransplant recipient Inverse Simpson Index values predicted broader posttransplant TCR diversity. At the given depth, recipient repertoires were over 95% de novo clonotypes.

This CDR3 has 14 amino acids. With 3 bases removed from V and 8 bases from J, the gap between germline ends came to 15 bases. Germline CDR1 reads SGHNT; CDR2 reads YYREEE (reference sequence). Time point specified: recipient sample about 28 days before transplant, after cytoreduction. The TCR sequence derives from a man in his fifties with acute myeloid leukemia. Some clones in this sample may be carry-over from other donors' samples. This material consisted of peripheral blood mononuclear cells, taken before stem cell transplant. The rearrangement uses TRBV5-4 and TRBJ2-1, with D uncertain. CDR3 sequence: CASSSPGQTDEQFF. Here the CDR3 DNA reads TGTGCCAGCAGCTCCCCCGGGCAGACCGATGAGCAGTTCTTC.